The 21 T cell receptor beta chains presented below share a single source sample, sequenced in a study of T-cell memory formation after mild COVID-19. TCRdb re-called the 5' RACE reads through MiXCR, storing one row per CDR3 protein. Of about 140,000 distinct CDR3 sequences in the sample, about 6.1% were seen once. What was sequenced was PBMCs or a T cell subset sorted from them (not recorded which). Every receptor here comes from an adult woman who had mild COVID-19 (a few samples of this study predate the infection). Cell type and time point are not known.

This clonotype was counted between two and nine times. V is TRBV4-3 and J is TRBJ2-5; 8 positions agree with TRBD2. CDR3 length equals 13 residues. After removal of 4 bases from V and 4 bases from J, the junction contained 2 bases not matched to a gene. Germline V gene sequence: CDR1 LGHNA, CDR2 YSLEER. CDR3 nucleotides: TGCGCCAGCAGCCCAAGCGGGAGAGAGACCCAGTACTTC. Its translation is CASSPSGRETQYF.

There are many counts of this clonotype. Here the CDR3 DNA reads TGCAGTGCTAGAGGGGCCACCGGGGGAAGCCTAGCGGGGGAGACCCAGTACTTC. Its protein is CSARGATGGSLAGETQYF. V usage is TRBV20-1 and J usage is TRBJ2-5; 9 bases map to TRBD2. Germline values: CDR1 DFQATT, CDR2 SNEGSKA (reference sequence). With 1 base clipped from V and 5 bases from J, the junction kept 17 bases outside the gene matches. The CDR3 covers 18 residues.

This chain uses TRBV18 with TRBJ2-3; TRBD2 might be the D (6 bases). Per the germline V gene, CDR1 is KGHSH and CDR2 is LQKENI. This CDR3 has 16 residues. V shed 3 bases and J shed 1 base, with 14 bases lying between them. The CDR3 region has the DNA TGTGCCAGCTCACCTATTCGGGAGTCCGGCACAGATACGCAGTATTTT. Protein sequence: CASSPIRESGTDTQYF.

The chain uses TRBV10-3 and TRBJ2-7; 10 bases fit TRBD1. V was clipped by 3 bases and J by 0 bases; unmatched bases: 5. Per germline, CDR1 ENHRY and CDR2 SYGVKD. The CDR3 has 16 amino acids. In DNA form, the CDR3 reads TGTGCCATCAGTGAATCCGGGACAGGGGTCTCCTACGAGCAGTACTTC. As protein: CAISESGTGVSYEQYF.

This clonotype was observed a few times. The chain links TRBV24-1 to TRBJ2-1; D may match TRBD1 or TRBD2 (5 bases each). V shed 6 bases and J shed 8 bases, with 13 bases lying between them. CDR1 and CDR2 from the germline V gene are KGHDR and SFDVKD. This CDR3 has 13 residues. In DNA, the CDR3 is TGTGCCACCAGTCATGGGGGTAGCGATGAGCAGTTCTTC. Translating it yields CATSHGGSDEQFF.

This chain connects TRBV3-1 to TRBJ1-3, with 7 bases fitting TRBD1. V lost 4 bases, J lost 3 bases, and 3 bases stayed unmatched. The CDR3 is made up of 14 amino acids. Germline values: CDR1 LGHDT, CDR2 YNNKEL (reference sequence). The DNA of the CDR3 is TGTGCCAGCAGCCGCGACAGGGTTGGAAACACCATATATTTT. Amino acids: CASSRDRVGNTIYF.

There are many counts of this clonotype. The genes are TRBV6-2 or TRBV6-3 and TRBJ1-1; TRBD1 aligns across 9 bases. Germline values: CDR1 MNHEY, CDR2 SVGEGT. The V and J ends lost 7 bases and 6 bases, in that order; junction bases with no gene match: 12. There are 15 residues in the CDR3. CDR3 protein: CASNHPQGARAEAFF. CDR3 sequence (DNA): TGTGCCAGCAACCATCCACAGGGGGCGAGGGCTGAAGCTTTCTTT.

The chain couples TRBV12-3 or TRBV12-4 to TRBJ2-1; possible D gene TRBD2, 6 bases. Trimming took off 3 bases at V and 3 bases at J, with 15 bases between the two ends. The CDR3 length is 16 residues. The CDR3 sequence is CASSFRGSGDYNEQFF. Written as DNA, the CDR3 is TGTGCCAGCAGTTTTCGCGGATCGGGGGACTACAATGAGCAGTTCTTC.

This clonotype was seen a few times. The V and J genes are TRBV5-1 and TRBJ1-5, with D tentatively TRBD1 (5 bases). Trimming removed 0 bases from V and 6 bases from J, with 16 bases in between. This CDR3 has 16 residues. Per germline, CDR1 SGHRS and CDR2 YFSETQ. The CDR3 coding sequence is TGCGCCAGCAGCTTGGGTACAGGACGAGCCGGTCAGCCCCAGCATTTT. The encoded protein is CASSLGTGRAGQPQHF.

This clonotype was observed at least ten times. The V and J genes are TRBV20-1 and TRBJ2-6; D remains unclear. The CDR3 contains 18 residues. Germline values: CDR1 DFQATT, CDR2 SNEGSKA (reference sequence). V was trimmed by 0 bases and J by 0 bases, leaving 15 bases between them. CDR3 region: CSARDPSRPVSGANVLTF. Here the CDR3 DNA reads TGCAGTGCTAGAGATCCCAGTCGCCCTGTCTCTGGGGCCAACGTCCTGACTTTC.

This clonotype occurred many times. The chain couples TRBV5-1 to TRBJ2-3; maybe TRBD1 (5 bases). The CDR3 loop spans 15 amino acids. V was clipped by 4 bases and J by 1 base, with 13 bases between them. Germline V lookup: CDR1 SGHRS, CDR2 YFSETQ. CDR3 DNA: TGCGCCAGCAGCCAGGACACACTGGGCACAGATACGCAGTATTTT. Protein: CASSQDTLGTDTQYF.

This clonotype was detected ten times or more. The rearrangement links TRBV5-1 to TRBJ1-3; D gene unclear. This CDR3 contains 14 residues. Trimming removed 5 bases at V and 2 bases at J, with 11 bases between. Germline CDR1 SGHRS, CDR2 YFSETQ. The CDR3, as DNA: TGCGCCAGCAGTCCTGGGCCAACTGGAAACACCATATATTTT. As protein: CASSPGPTGNTIYF.

As concerns this clonotype: Relative to the germline gene, one junction end is altered; a read error may explain this. The chain joins TRBV24-1 to TRBJ2-5, with TRBD1 matching over 7 bases. Per the germline V gene, CDR1 is KGHDR and CDR2 is SFDVKD. This CDR3 has 11 amino acids. The CDR3 reads CATSDGHRQGF. As DNA, the CDR3 is TGTGCCACCAGTGATGGCCATCGACAGGGCTTC.

This clonotype occurred a few times. This chain uses TRBV4-3 with TRBJ2-3; 9 nucleotides agree with TRBD2. The CDR3 runs 17 residues. CDR1 is LGHNA and CDR2 is YSLEER in the germline V gene. Trimming cost V 1 base and J 1 base; bases outside gene matches: 6. The CDR3 loop is CASSQGLTSGGTDTQYF. CDR3 sequence (DNA): TGCGCCAGCAGCCAAGGACTGACTAGCGGAGGCACAGATACGCAGTATTTT.

In this sample, this clonotype turned up many times. The V and J genes are TRBV20-1 and TRBJ2-1; the match to TRBD2 covers 10 bases. Germline V gives CDR1 DFQATT, CDR2 SNEGSKA (reference sequence). Trimming took 5 bases from V and 1 from J; bases not matched to a gene: 5. The CDR3 loop spans 15 amino acids. The CDR3 DNA sequence: TGCAGTGCTCCCCCAGCGGGGGGGTCCTACAATGAGCAGTTCTTC. Translating gives CSAPPAGGSYNEQFF.

This sequence joins TRBV5-1 and TRBJ2-3; the D call may be TRBD1 or TRBD2 (6 bases each). With 3 bases removed from V and 4 bases from J, the gap between germline ends came to 12 bases. The CDR3 consists of 14 residues. Germline V gene data show CDR1 as SGHRS and CDR2 as YFSETQ. CDR3 protein: CASSSNGGADTQYF. In DNA, the CDR3 is TGCGCCAGCAGCTCTAACGGGGGCGCAGATACGCAGTATTTT.

Many counts were recorded for this clonotype. The chain links TRBV3-1 to TRBJ2-1; TRBD2 matches at 12 bases. This CDR3 comprises 18 residues. The V segment lost 0 bases and the J segment 8 bases; nucleotides outside the gene matches: 11. The germline CDR1 and CDR2 sequences are LGHDT and YNNKEL (reference sequence). The CDR3, as DNA: TGTGCCAGCAGCCAAGAACGTCTAGCGGGGGGGCTTCTGGATGAGCAGTTCTTC. Encoded protein: CASSQERLAGGLLDEQFF.

This clonotype was detected many times. V gene TRBV5-1 combines with J gene TRBJ1-2; TRBD1 matches 8 bases. V trimming: 4 bases; J trimming: 2 bases; junction bases outside the gene matches: 4. The CDR3 runs 14 residues. Germline assignment: CDR1 SGHRS and CDR2 YFSETQ. In DNA, the CDR3 is TGCGCCAGCAGCCCCGGACAGGGAAACTATGGCTACACCTTC. Translated, it gives CASSPGQGNYGYTF.

This clonotype has ten or more counts. This chain connects TRBV7-2 to TRBJ2-1; TRBD2 matches 8 bases. This CDR3 comprises 15 residues. The V segment lost 1 base and the J segment 8 bases; nucleotides outside the gene matches: 7. Germline-derived CDR1 and CDR2 are SGHTA and FQGNSA. The CDR3 coding sequence is TGTGCCAGCAGCTTAGGGGTTAGCGGGGCACATGAGCAGTTCTTC. As protein: CASSLGVSGAHEQFF. The full variable domain, rest sourced from reference TRBV7-2 and TRBJ2-1, is GAGVSQSPSNKVTEKGKDVELRCDPISGHTALYWYRQSLGQGLEFLIYFQGNSAPDKSGLPSDRFSAERTGGSVSTLTIQRTQQEDSAVYLCASSLGVSGAHEQFFGPGTRLTVL.

In DNA, the CDR3 is TGTGCCAGCAGCGTCGTGGGGAAATTAGGAGAGACCCAGTACTTC. It encodes CASSVVGKLGETQYF. This chain connects TRBV9 to TRBJ2-5; no firm D call. Germline V gene data show CDR1 as SGDLS and CDR2 as YYNGEE. The CDR3 is made up of 15 amino acids. V shed 2 bases and J shed 4 bases, with 15 bases lying between them.

The genes are TRBV7-9 and TRBJ1-1, with D unresolved. The CDR3 is made up of 15 amino acids. CDR1 SEHNR and CDR2 FQNEAQ come from the germline V gene (reference sequence). With 0 bases removed from V and 4 bases from J, the gap between germline ends came to 12 bases. CDR3: CASSLAKVQSTEAFF. The CDR3 DNA reads as TGTGCCAGCAGCTTAGCGAAAGTGCAGTCCACTGAAGCTTTCTTT.